Judged by abundance, the clone carrying this T cell receptor (beta chain) is medium-sized (0.01 to 0.1%). The antigen is undetermined. This record comes from a study of T cell repertoires in aging, cancer and after chemotherapy. In the study overall: About 9.1 million TCR reads were in the whole dataset. Whole-study findings and limits: Lymphoid organ infiltration in hematological cancer patients may impair thymic emigration or peripheral T cell expansion.

Amplification of TCR beta used genomic DNA extracted from peripheral blood. Rearranged V-D-J TRB sequences were amplified with a mixed TRB-A/B primer pool. TCRdb called the multiplex PCR reads again in MiXCR, with one record for every CDR3 protein. The data show more than 8,000 distinct CDR3 sequences, 20% to 25% seen once. Input material: blood. This receptor was identified in a human donor with a blood cancer.

As DNA, the CDR3 is TGCAGCGCCCAAGGACAGGTGTTTGAGAATGAGCAGTTCTTC. Translation gives CSAQGQVFENEQFF. The chain couples TRBV29-1 to TRBJ2-1; TRBD1 matches 7 bases. Germline V gene lookup returns CDR1 SQVTM and CDR2 ANQGSEA. Losses at the gene ends were 7 bases for V and 7 bases for J; bases not matched to a gene: 13. This CDR3 is built from 14 residues.